The text below deals with one T cell receptor (beta chain). Its target antigen remains unknown. Base qualities are not at hand, and no much larger clone is one base apart. This sample was included in a study of cytomegalovirus exposure and HLA in healthy donors (dated by TCRdb to about 2017). Study-level background: An earlier analysis of under 600 of the donors reported about 290 Gb of sequence data and roughly 100 million unique TCR beta sequences from about 180 million T cells. Both class I and class II loci were covered by HLA typing, at four-digit resolution. A later genetic analysis used genome-wide SNP genotypes for about 60% of the roughly 700 donors, treating that subset as a discovery cohort. Alongside the repertoire data, information on donor age, sex, ethnicity and CMV serostatus was compiled. All discovery cohort repertoires had been generated on a single sequencing platform. The study aimed to test whether cataloging public T cell receptors could reveal signatures of past pathogen exposure. In a later analysis, previously published TCR beta repertoires from several hundred donors were re-analyzed and high-resolution HLA genotyping was added so that TCR occurrence patterns could be studied. To predict cytomegalovirus infection status, the study brought together high-throughput TCR immunosequencing, statistical association of individual TCRs with disease status, and machine learning. The genetic ancestry cluster associated with self-reported Caucasian donors included 81% of the roughly 400 genotyped donors. The study used immunosequencing to profile the T cell repertoires of 666 subjects and linked those repertoires to cytomegalovirus serostatus. The later analysis used no new phenotypic data to find candidate immune exposures, relying instead on TCR beta sequences and their occurrence across donors. Among some 410 genotyped donors of the cohort, an average of about 240,000 unique TCR beta nucleotide sequences was sequenced per donor, of which approximately 18% were non-productive. Typing coverage varied by locus: about 620-630 donors for A, B, C, DRB1 and DQB1; around 560 for DQA1; over 600 for DPA1; roughly 450 for DPB1. Roughly 310 gigabases of sequencing data and 80 million or so unique TCR sequences were included in an early release covering 550 to 800 HLA-typed donors. In addition to the first cohort of several hundred subjects, a separate validation cohort of some 120 different subjects was used. An earlier analysis of 587 of the donors used high-throughput TCR beta sequencing to judge whether each TCR beta V gene segment behaved as functional or pseudogenic. Four or five DR-DQ haplotypes were handled as single units for association and clustering because linkage in the cohort was strong. The full study reports these points: CMV serostatus was the only immune exposure information available for the cohort. Only TCR beta chains were sequenced in this cohort, and the absence of alpha or paired-chain data limited detectable features. The classifier was reported to diagnose cytomegalovirus status with high specificity and sensitivity in both the original cohort and the validation cohort. In vitro tests confirmed that a few of the cytomegalovirus-associated TCR beta chains recognize cytomegalovirus antigens. Most CMV-associated TCR beta chains appeared to be HLA-restricted in a later analysis, and the HLA associations seemed to be driven largely by CMV exposure. Presence/absence analyses assumed roughly uniform sequencing depth across donors, an assumption that may not hold. Because the 87-base-pair reads could not distinguish some IMGT-functional V segments, including TRBV6-2 and TRBV6-3, those segments were excluded. When HLA alleles, especially DR and DQ, strongly co-occurred, attributing TCR associations to individual alleles was difficult. Because some donors lacked HLA typing at each locus, the association tests relied only on the typed subset. Linkage disequilibrium might explain the correlated functional status among segregating V segments, but an unknown experimental factor could not be ruled out. A further reported finding was that TCR beta sequences accurately predicted the HLA-A and HLA-B alleles for most subjects in the first cohort. A later genetic analysis associated a missense DCLRE1C variant with V-gene and J-gene trimming of TCR beta chains, and an independent cohort replicated the association. A later analysis reported that several top co-occurrence clusters appeared linked to parvovirus B19, influenza, CMV and Epstein-Barr virus. Specific HLA alleles were associated with roughly 16,000 TCR beta sequences at a false discovery rate of 0.05 in a later analysis. Across donors, most TCR sequences were observed very rarely, whereas some public TCRs were present in many individuals. In the study, about 150 TCR beta chains were listed as associated with cytomegalovirus. Fewer than 20 rarely observed V segments, including chromosome 9 orphons, were excluded from the earlier analysis of about 610 of the donors because counts were too low. In a later genetic analysis, fewer N-insertions in productive TCRs were reported among donors in an Asian-associated ancestry cluster than the approximately 670-donor mean. Compared with equally common non-associated chains, HLA-associated TCR beta chains in a later analysis were more clonally expanded and had lower generation probabilities. In a later analysis, TCR association rates were found to vary across HLA loci, with the most associated TCRs seen for DRB1 alleles and the fewest for HLA-C alleles. An earlier analysis of roughly 570 of the donors showed that most TCR beta V segments appeared in productive rearrangements either about 87% or about 30% of the time, which broadly matched IMGT annotations. It was suggested by the authors that the approach could potentially be generalized to other disease states and immunological phenotypes. A group of highly shared sequence variants was considered likely to be a technical artifact of the sequencing pipeline.

The cohort was made up of around 720 healthy bone marrow donors. At the time of sampling, all cohort members were nominally healthy, though unrecorded immune exposures were likely present. The donor was CMV seropositive and belonged to the group of over 250 seropositive cohort members. Every donor gave a peripheral blood sample, and the peripheral blood mononuclear cells from that sample were used for TCR beta sequencing. Genomic DNA was extracted from the blood cell samples with the Qiagen DNeasy Blood Extraction Kit. The germline V gene (reference sequence) sets CDR1 to SGHNT and CDR2 to YYREEE. Taken from cysteine to phenylalanine, the CDR3 has 13 residues. The entry retains the CDR3 DNA only, 39 bases that are in frame from base 1. V is pared back by 3 bases and J by 1 base, with 4 bases lying between the germline termini. Receptors were amplified or captured by the immunoSEQ multiplex PCR assay. A mixture of 60 forward primers for TCR Vbeta segments and 13 reverse primers for TCR Jbeta segments was used in the multiplex PCR. The CDR3 region of rearranged TCR beta genes was amplified from genomic DNA with a multiplex PCR assay. The amplified TCR beta libraries were sequenced on the Illumina HiSeq System as 87-base-pair reads. The paper's processing steps were these. A later analysis counted approximately 76 million unique TCR beta chains across the 550 to 800 repertoires, and 10 million to 12 million of these chains were shared by at least two donors. Raw reads were error-corrected and collapsed into unique sequences by a nearest-neighbor algorithm in which closely related sequences were merged to remove PCR and sequencing errors. Alignment of CDR3 sequences to IMGT reference sequences was used to assign V, D and J gene segments. For a sequence to be retained, a match of at least six nucleotides to both a V gene segment and a J gene segment was required. Rearrangements were called productive when the CDR3 lacked stop codons and stayed in frame with V and J; all others were non-productive. CDR3 was defined according to IMGT convention as the region running from the second conserved V-encoded cysteine to the conserved J-encoded phenylalanine. Sequences without an unambiguous match to a single V gene segment were excluded from the earlier analysis of 587 of the donors. In an earlier analysis of some 590 of the donors, V segments were called functional above 56.7% productive rearrangements and were called segregating when the between-donor standard deviation exceeded 5%. To diagnose cytomegalovirus status from the catalog of TCR beta chain sequences, a statistical classification framework was built. A later analysis assigned V and J genes by comparing TCR nucleotide sequences with IMGT/GENE-DB human TR gene sequences. A later analysis assigned CDR3 sequences and most-parsimonious VDJ recombination scenarios with the TCRdist pipeline. In a later analysis, every TCR beta chain was defined by the combination of its CDR3 amino acid sequence and its V-gene family, and reads without a unique V-gene family were dropped. As a way to deal with suspected cross-contamination and a sequencing artifact, a later analysis dropped approximately 590 nucleotide sequences that were highly shared and had low generation probability. In a later analysis, a clonal expansion index was calculated for each public chain from normalized within-repertoire ranks of inferred template counts. In a later analysis, generation probabilities were computed with a VDJ recombination model fitted to out-of-frame rearrangements, and the resulting probabilities were checked against IGoR. A later analysis scored TCR-TCR, TCR-HLA and TCR-CMV co-occurrence with hypergeometric tests, applying a repertoire-size bias correction to TCR pairs. In a later analysis, false discovery rates were estimated by permuting HLA or CMV assignments 20 times. In a later analysis, co-occurring TCRs were grouped using DBSCAN, and TCRdist sequence similarity was added for clustering within HLA-allele-positive subsets. Repertoires with fewer than 30,000 or more than 120,000 public chains were left out of co-occurrence clustering, as were five repertoires with anomalous nucleotide sharing. TCRdb retrieved this table from immuneACCESS and kept in-frame rearrangements only. Not all clones are present; in checked studies, unresolved V genes account for under half, and no reason is known for the remainder. That table is the source of V, J and clone size, and D and trimming were worked out from the DNA. The table for this sample lists approximately 160,000 clones; 65% to 85% of them were counted only once. Together, the top ten hold around 2.8% of the sample.

The sample was PBMCs. This sequence uses TRBV5-4 and TRBJ2-2, with the identity of the D gene unclear. The TCR originated in a woman aged 35 to 49 in good health and CMV-seropositive. Here the CDR3 is given as CASSSGNTGELFF. The nucleotide sequence reads as follows: TGTGCCAGCAGCTCGGGGAACACCGGGGAGCTGTTTTTT.